The entry that follows covers one T cell receptor beta chain sequence. The antigen remains undetermined. The entry originates in a study of T cell responses to AZD1222 COVID-19 vaccine. Repertoires were generated with immunoSEQ multiplex PCR, while TCRdb's copy carries only in-frame clones and drops some. The sample has about 180,000 clones, approximately 94% seen once. The ends were cut back, 3 bases at V and 4 bases at J, with 13 bases in the middle. Germline V gene sequence: CDR1 MGHRA, CDR2 YSYEKL. The CDR3 loop spans 15 amino acids. Whole-study findings and limits: Seropositive AZD1222 recipients at baseline numbered only 5 to 7. A mostly white British donor set with more females was recruited, and clonal diversity was possibly underestimated.

The rearrangement links TRBV4-1 to TRBJ2-1; TRBD1 might be the D (6 bases). The sample here was peripheral blood, taken 28 days after the second AZD1222 dose. The sequence was collected from an adult who received the AZD1222 COVID-19 vaccine. The CDR3 is CASSHIGQSYNEQFF. The DNA for the CDR3 is TGCGCCAGCAGCCACATAGGACAGTCATACAATGAGCAGTTCTTC.